The source of this T cell receptor (beta chain) is a study of blood T cell repertoires in COVID-19. For the study at large: Samples of COVID-19 (acute and convalescent) were obtained from the United States, Italy and Spain. Nucleic acid was either cDNA or gDNA, and it came from T cells, B-cell-depleted T cells, or PBMCs.

Germline assignment: CDR1 MNHEY and CDR2 SMNVEV (reference sequence). The CDR3 consists of 16 residues. Trimming removed 1 base at V and 0 bases at J, with 10 bases between. Original handling: Scientists estimated how many nucleated cells there were by amplifying reference gene primers. Assay: immunoSEQ multiplex PCR; the TCRdb copy retains only in-frame clones and omits some. That table supplies the V and J calls and clone size; D and trimming were determined from the DNA. The profile covers approximately 250,000 clones, with approximately 80% appearing a single time and 8.6% taken by the ten largest.

The TCR originated in a human donor in a cohort sampled during active COVID-19. Sequencing used peripheral blood. V is TRBV27 and J is TRBJ2-1, with D possibly being TRBD2 (6 bases). This CDR3 reads CASSLFSGGSYNEQFF. DNA of the CDR3: TGTGCCAGCAGTTTATTCTCCGGGGGCTCCTACAATGAGCAGTTCTTC.